The sequence of this T cell receptor (beta chain) was determined in a study of blood T cells in healthy people across ages. Sample-barcoded 5' priming and a J-beta primer mix drove a second PCR of 7 to 11 cycles. One entry per CDR3 protein, called by TCRdb with MiXCR from the 5' RACE reads. The sample carries about 570,000 distinct CDR3 sequences, approximately 25% recorded once. The CDR3 length is 14 residues. Trimming shortened V by 6 bases and J by 2 bases, and 11 bases separated the two germline ends. The genes are TRBV12-3 or TRBV12-4 and TRBJ1-3; TRBD1 might be the D (5 bases). The sequenced material came from blood. The clonotype comes from a woman aged 70-85 years in good health. The CDR3 bases are TGTGCCAGCAGAGCTCAGGGAGCTGGAAACACCATATATTTT. It yields the protein CASRAQGAGNTIYF.